This T cell receptor beta chain came from a study of blood T cell repertoires in COVID-19. Study at large: Italy, Spain and the United States were the sources of the convalescent and acute COVID-19 samples.

TCRdb keeps only in-frame clones here, not all; method: immunoSEQ multiplex PCR. The table lists roughly 300,000 clones, roughly 90% of them singletons, with 2% to 2.5% in the top ten. The TCR originated in a woman aged 35 to 49 with acute COVID-19. Sequenced sample: PBMCs or T cells enriched from blood (not recorded which).

The chain's CDR3 is CASSQETQGYYGYTF. CDR3 coding DNA: TGCGCCAGCAGCCAAGAAACCCAGGGCTACTATGGCTACACCTTC. The chain is built from TRBV4-3 and TRBJ1-2, with a tentative D call TRBD1 (5 bases). This CDR3 region has 15 residues. V was clipped by 0 bases and J by 3 bases, with 11 bases between them. Germline values: CDR1 LGHNA, CDR2 YSLEER.